This T cell receptor beta chain came from a study of blood T cell repertoires in COVID-19 (TCRdb year 2020). Regarding the complete study: Collaborator samples came from the United States, Italy and Spain and covered acute and convalescent phases of COVID-19. The material from the prospective study consisted of cDNA or gDNA derived from T cells, B-cell-depleted T cells, or PBMCs. Subjects who had been exposed to COVID-19, were actively infected with it, or had recovered from it provided the deeply sampled blood TCRbeta repertoires that made up the dataset. The repertoires were released in a freely available public database intended as a resource for research on the immune response to SARS-CoV-2. Samples were obtained from the ongoing ImmuneRACE study (first 160 participants) and from about 1,300 subjects provided by 6 global collaborators. A de-identified subject ID, COVID-19 status, age in years and sex were almost always included in the sample metadata. Where HLA class I and class II types were available, the types were taken from metadata supplied by the sample provider, not from assay-based typing. What the work shows at the level of the full study, not this receptor alone: How much clinical and demographic metadata was included differed by source and by participant, and the metadata was provided uncurated.

Each collaborating institution followed its own protocols to collect whole blood in K2EDTA tubes. For TCRbeta analysis, collaborator samples were shipped as frozen whole blood, as isolated PBMCs, or as DNA extracted from either sample type. TCRbeta CDR3 regions were amplified from genomic DNA by means of the immunoSEQ Assay, a bias-controlled multiplex PCR. The source study handled its data this way. The number of nucleated cells in each sample was estimated by amplification of reference gene primers within the assay. To quantify the absolute abundance of each unique TCRbeta CDR3 rearrangement, sequence reads were collapsed and filtered. For each sample, productive Simpson clonality was calculated by taking the square root of Simpson's diversity index across productive rearrangements. TCRdb took this table from immuneACCESS and kept in-frame rearrangements with V and J called. Such tables lack part of the clones; where checked against another copy, unresolved V genes explain under half of the gap, and the rest is unexplained. That table is the source of V, J and clone size, and D and trimming were worked out from the DNA. In this sample the table shows some 170,000 clones, 80% to 90% of which occur a single time. The top ten constitute 1.6% of the sample.

Details on this clone: The target of this receptor is not known. No base qualities exist here, and no much larger clone lies one base off it.

The junction shows trimming of 5 bases on V and 6 bases on J, and the gene matches do not reach 10 bases of it. The germline V gene yields SGHVS for CDR1 and FNYEAQ for CDR2. Inclusive of the bounding cysteine and phenylalanine, the CDR3 is 15 residues long. The only DNA kept is the CDR3, 45 bases in frame from the first base. This receptor was obtained from a woman between 50 and 59 years old with acute or convalescent COVID-19. Sequenced material: peripheral blood. Rearrangement joined TRBV7-6 to TRBJ1-2, with 9 bases aligning to TRBD1. The DNA sequence follows: TGTGCCAGCAGCCTACTGGACAGGGGAGGGCATGGCTACACCTTC. It translates as CASSLLDRGGHGYTF.